These 20 T cell receptor beta chains were all obtained from the same sample, sequenced in a study of cytomegalovirus exposure and HLA in healthy donors. The primer mix had 60 Vbeta and 13 Jbeta primers. Sequenced by immunoSEQ multiplex PCR; TCRdb stores in-frame clones only, minus some. The sample holds approximately 30,000 clones. The source material was PBMCs. The receptors shown here come from a woman aged 40 to 50 in good health and CMV-seropositive.

The genes are TRBV18 and TRBJ1-2, with TRBD1 matching over 7 bases. Germline values: CDR1 KGHSH, CDR2 LQKENI. The V segment lost 0 bases and the J segment 11 bases; nucleotides outside the gene matches: 3. The CDR3 has 12 residues. The CDR3 loop is CASSPPRDSYTF. The CDR3 DNA sequence: TGTGCCAGCTCACCACCGCGGGACAGTTACACCTTC.

The V and J genes are TRBV21-1 and TRBJ2-7; whether TRBD1, the table's D call, matches the DNA was not checked. TRBV21-1 is a pseudogene. There are 12 residues in the CDR3. CDR3 region: CASSTGSYEQYF. The CDR3 DNA reads as TGTGCCAGCAGTACAGGGTCCTACGAGCAGTACTTC.

The chain joins TRBV6-6 to TRBJ2-7; 9 bases line up with TRBD1. The CDR3 has 16 residues. Unmatched junction bases numbered 6, after V lost 2 bases and J lost 1 base. Germline assignment: CDR1 MNHNY and CDR2 SVGAGI (reference sequence). The CDR3 sequence: CASSYQYRGRSYEQYF. The CDR3 DNA is TGTGCCAGCAGTTACCAGTACAGGGGGCGGTCCTACGAGCAGTACTTC.

The V call is TRBV7-2, the J call TRBJ2-7; 7 bases line up with TRBD1. CDR1 and CDR2 from the germline V gene are SGHTA and FQGNSA. This CDR3 contains 16 residues. With V trimmed by 6 bases and J by 3 bases, 14 bases remained unmatched. The CDR3 sequence is CASSYNRGFTRYEQYF. The CDR3 bases are TGTGCCAGCAGTTACAACAGGGGTTTTACCCGCTACGAGCAGTACTTC.

The V and J genes are TRBV7-9 and TRBJ1-2, with 7 bases that match TRBD1. This CDR3 comprises 14 residues. V lost 5 bases, J lost 4 bases, and 7 bases stayed unmatched. Germline lookup yields CDR1 SEHNR and CDR2 FQNEAQ (reference sequence). CDR3 amino acids: CASSPKGQPYGYTF. DNA of the CDR3: TGTGCCAGCAGCCCAAAGGGACAGCCCTATGGCTACACCTTC.

This rearrangement joins TRBV18 to TRBJ1-1; 9 positions agree with TRBD1. Trimming at V came to 4 bases and at J to 3 bases, leaving 3 bases not matched to a gene. The CDR3 has 14 residues. From germline, CDR1 is KGHSH and CDR2 LQKENI. The CDR3: CASSQRTGDTEAFF. In nucleotides, the CDR3 is TGTGCCAGCTCACAACGGACAGGGGACACTGAAGCTTTCTTT.

This chain connects TRBV7-9 to TRBJ2-1; no definite D call. CDR1 is SEHNR and CDR2 is FQNEAQ in the germline V gene (reference sequence). The germline V and J ends were trimmed by 4 bases and 3 bases, with 13 bases remaining between them. This CDR3 is built from 15 residues. CDR3 coding DNA: TGTGCCAGCAGCTCCCAGTACCTCGACTACAATGAGCAGTTCTTC. This codes for CASSSQYLDYNEQFF.

The chain recombines TRBV28 with TRBJ2-3; perhaps TRBD2 as D (6 bases). The CDR3 spans 17 residues. V lost 5 bases to trimming and J lost 2 bases, with 20 bases between them. CDR1 is MDHEN, CDR2 SYDVKM, per germline. The CDR3 spells CASSPSGLSTVTDTQYF. The CDR3 nucleotides are TGTGCCAGCAGTCCCTCGGGACTGTCTACCGTCACAGATACGCAGTATTTT.

This chain links TRBV5-1 with TRBJ2-1, with 9 bases aligning to TRBD2. CDR3 size: 14 residues. Looked up from germline, CDR1 is SGHRS and CDR2 is YFSETQ. The ends lost 1 base at V and 8 bases at J; junction bases unmatched: 4. Written as DNA, the CDR3 is TGCGCCAGCAGCTTGAGGGGACTAGCTGATGAGCAGTTCTTC. It is translated as CASSLRGLADEQFF.

The chain uses TRBV7-3 and TRBJ2-1, with 9 bases identical to TRBD2. This CDR3 has 15 residues. V gave up 5 bases and J gave up 5 bases; unmatched junction bases: 7. The germline gives CDR1 SGHTA, CDR2 FQGTGA. The CDR3 spells CASSRGTSRNNEQFF. The DNA of the CDR3 is TGTGCCAGCAGCCGTGGGACTAGCAGAAACAATGAGCAGTTCTTC.

The chain has TRBV27 and TRBJ2-1; D is ambiguous. V was pared by 10 bases and J by 8 bases, with 12 bases between. The CDR3 runs to 11 residues. Germline assignment: CDR1 MNHEY and CDR2 SMNVEV (reference sequence). CDR3 loop: CATSRGHEQFF. The CDR3 nucleotides read TGTGCCACCTCTAGAGGTCATGAGCAGTTCTTC.

The chain is built from TRBV4-1 and TRBJ1-1, with D tentatively TRBD1 (6 bases). CDR1 and CDR2 from the germline V gene are MGHRA and YSYEKL. The CDR3 covers 17 residues. With 4 bases removed from V and 2 bases from J, the gap between germline ends came to 20 bases. CDR3 protein: CASSPQFARGQNTEAFF. As DNA, the CDR3 is TGCGCCAGCAGCCCCCAGTTTGCGAGGGGACAAAACACTGAAGCTTTCTTT.

J is TRBJ2-5 and V is TRBV5-1; D possibly corresponds to TRBD1 (6 bases). The CDR3 is made up of 14 amino acids. Between the trimmed V and J ends, which lost 7 bases and 4 bases, there was a span of 17 bases. Germline assignment: CDR1 SGHRS and CDR2 YFSETQ. The CDR3 sequence is CASGTGSMRETQYF. CDR3 nucleotides: TGCGCCAGCGGTACAGGGAGTATGCGAGAGACCCAGTACTTC.

This sequence joins TRBV4-2 and TRBJ2-7; D possibly corresponds to TRBD1 (5 bases). The CDR3 is made up of 17 amino acids. In germline, CDR1 is LGHNA, CDR2 YNFKEQ. V was shortened by 0 bases and J by 2 bases, with 17 bases between the two germline ends. CDR3 region: CASSQDTGRASAYEQYF. CDR3 nucleotide sequence: TGTGCCAGCAGCCAAGATACAGGACGGGCGAGCGCCTACGAGCAGTACTTC.

The rearrangement uses TRBV19 and TRBJ2-7; TRBD2 matches 9 bases. The germline V gene has CDR1 LNHDA and CDR2 SQIVND (reference sequence). J lost 0 bases, V lost 3 bases, and 6 bases had no gene match. The CDR3 runs 16 residues. The CDR3 region has the DNA TGTGCCAGTAGTATTTCGGCTAGCGGGATCTCCTACGAGCAGTACTTC. It translates to CASSISASGISYEQYF.

J is TRBJ1-1 and V is TRBV7-9; D not certain. The CDR3 has 14 residues. Between the trimmed V and J ends, which lost 2 bases and 6 bases, there was a span of 13 bases. In germline, CDR1 is SEHNR, CDR2 FQNEAQ (reference sequence). The CDR3 nucleotides are TGTGCCAGCAGCTTAAAAGAGGGTAACGCTGAAGCTTTCTTT. Its translation: CASSLKEGNAEAFF.

The chain uses TRBV4-3 and TRBJ1-2; D may be TRBD1 (6 bases). The V and J ends lost 3 bases and 4 bases respectively, with 12 bases between them. Per germline, CDR1 LGHNA and CDR2 YSLEER. The CDR3 contains 14 residues. Here the CDR3 DNA reads TGCGCCAGCAGCCATTCAGGGGCGATCTATGGCTACACCTTC. This sequence encodes CASSHSGAIYGYTF.

The rearrangement links TRBV4-1 to TRBJ1-1; D is undetermined. The V gene lost 5 bases and the J gene lost 11 bases, with 12 bases spanning the gap. Per the germline V gene, CDR1 is MGHRA and CDR2 is YSYEKL. CDR3 size: 11 residues. CDR3 DNA: TGCGCCAGCAGCTACGGAGGGCAGGCTTTCTTT. This codes for CASSYGGQAFF.

This chain links TRBV6-6 with TRBJ1-5, with unresolved D. Per germline, CDR1 MNHNY and CDR2 SVGAGI (reference sequence). V was cut by 6 bases and J by 1 base, with 4 bases left in between. This CDR3 is 12 amino acids long. The CDR3 coding sequence is TGTGCCAGCAGAGAGAGCAATCAGCCCCAGCATTTT. This sequence encodes CASRESNQPQHF.

The chain employs TRBV7-4 and TRBJ2-7; 9 bases line up with TRBD1. This CDR3 has 16 residues. J lost 4 bases, V lost 1 base, and 8 bases had no gene match. Germline V lookup: CDR1 SGHVT, CDR2 SQSDAQ. The CDR3 protein is CASSLGPGQGLYEQYF. CDR3 sequence (DNA): TGTGCCAGCAGCTTAGGACCGGGACAGGGCTTATACGAGCAGTACTTC. Complete variable domain (other parts from reference TRBV7-4 and TRBJ2-7): GAGVSQSPRYKVAKRGRDVALRCDSISGHVTLYWYRQTLGQGSEVLTYSQSDAQRDKSGRPSGRFSAERPERSVSTLKIQRTEQGDSAVYLCASSLGPGQGLYEQYFGPGTRLTVT.